This TCR beta chain was documented in a study of radiotherapy plus CTLA-4 blockade in lung cancer (dated by TCRdb to the late 2010s). About the investigation overall: Objective responses were observed in more than 15% of enrolled patients, and disease control was achieved in approximately 32%.

A remark on this clone: Its binding antigen is unknown. No base quality values were provided; no much bigger clone lies one nucleotide off.

The junction shows trimming of 5 bases on V and 7 bases on J, and the gene matches do not reach 7 bases of it. The CDR3 measures 16 amino acids from cysteine to phenylalanine. Only the CDR3 region is kept as DNA, spanning 48 bases read in frame from base 1. CDR1 SEHNR and CDR2 FQNEAQ were looked up in the germline V gene (reference sequence). Study-wide findings and limitations: After treatment with radiotherapy and ipilimumab, TCR clones that originated in tumors expanded in peripheral blood. Early dynamic changes in blood T cell clones, together with increased serum interferon-beta after radiation, were reported as the strongest predictors of response.

The study tested focal radiation therapy combined with CTLA-4 blockade (ipilimumab) in patients with chemo-refractory metastatic non-small-cell lung cancer. The method behind the library was the immunoSEQ multiplex PCR assay. In TCRdb, the immuneACCESS table is reduced to in-frame sequences with V and J assigned. These tables do not hold every clone; where another copy was compared, an unresolved V gene accounts for under half, and the others remain unexplained. Here the sample has some 110,000 clones; 75% to 80% occur a single time. The ten most abundant clones make up roughly 5% of the sample. This chain joins TRBV7-9 to TRBJ2-1, and 14 bases in between align with TRBD2. The clonotype comes from a human donor with non-small cell lung cancer who had a partial response to radiotherapy plus ipilimumab. Sequenced material: peripheral blood, taken from a patient treated with radiotherapy plus ipilimumab. The base sequence is TGTGCCAGCAGCCGTAGACTAGCGGGAGGGCCGAATGAGCAGTTCTTC. Translated, it reads CASSRRLAGGPNEQFF.